The text below deals with one T cell receptor beta chain. This sample is drawn from a study of blood T cell repertoires in COVID-19. V lost 2 bases, J lost 13 bases, and 12 bases stayed unmatched. This CDR3 spans 15 amino acids. The V gene's germline CDR1 is SGDLS and CDR2 YYNGEE. This table comes from immunoSEQ multiplex PCR, and its TCRdb copy is limited to in-frame clones, with some not included. The profile shows around 240,000 clones, approximately 84% of them singletons. The clonotype originates from a woman aged 30 to 39 who had recovered from COVID-19. Sequenced sample: peripheral blood. The gene calls are TRBV9 and TRBJ1-4; TRBD1 aligns across 9 bases. The CDR3 loop is CASSVGEGQGSRLFF. The CDR3 nucleotides read TGTGCCAGCAGCGTCGGAGAGGGACAGGGTTCTCGACTGTTTTTT.